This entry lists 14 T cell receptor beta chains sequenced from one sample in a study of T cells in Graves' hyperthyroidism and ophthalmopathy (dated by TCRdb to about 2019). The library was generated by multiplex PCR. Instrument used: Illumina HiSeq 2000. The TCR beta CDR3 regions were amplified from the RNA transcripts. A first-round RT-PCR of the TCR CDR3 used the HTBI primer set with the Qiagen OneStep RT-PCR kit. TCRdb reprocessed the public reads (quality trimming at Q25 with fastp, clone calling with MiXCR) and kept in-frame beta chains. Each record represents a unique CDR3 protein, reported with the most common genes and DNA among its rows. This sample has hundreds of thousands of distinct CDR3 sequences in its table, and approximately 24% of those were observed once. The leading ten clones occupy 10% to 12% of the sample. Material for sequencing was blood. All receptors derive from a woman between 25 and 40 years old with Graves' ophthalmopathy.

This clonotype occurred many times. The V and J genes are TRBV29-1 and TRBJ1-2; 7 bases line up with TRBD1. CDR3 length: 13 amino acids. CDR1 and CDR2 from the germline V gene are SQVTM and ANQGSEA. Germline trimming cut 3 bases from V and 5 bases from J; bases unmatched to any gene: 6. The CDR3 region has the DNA TGCAGCGTTGAGAGGACAGGACGTTATGGCTACACCTTC. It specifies CSVERTGRYGYTF.

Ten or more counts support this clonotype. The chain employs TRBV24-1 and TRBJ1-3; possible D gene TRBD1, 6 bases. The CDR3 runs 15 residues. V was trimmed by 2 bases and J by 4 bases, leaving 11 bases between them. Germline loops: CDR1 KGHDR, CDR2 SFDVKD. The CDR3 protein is CATSDSGDRGNTIYF. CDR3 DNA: TGTGCCACCAGTGATTCAGGGGATAGGGGAAACACCATATATTTT.

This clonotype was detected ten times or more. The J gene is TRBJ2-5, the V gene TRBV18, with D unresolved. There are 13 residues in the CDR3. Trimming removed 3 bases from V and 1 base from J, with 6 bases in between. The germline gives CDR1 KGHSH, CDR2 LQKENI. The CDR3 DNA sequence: TGTGCCAGCTCACCTACGGCCCAAGAGACCCAGTACTTC. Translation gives CASSPTAQETQYF.

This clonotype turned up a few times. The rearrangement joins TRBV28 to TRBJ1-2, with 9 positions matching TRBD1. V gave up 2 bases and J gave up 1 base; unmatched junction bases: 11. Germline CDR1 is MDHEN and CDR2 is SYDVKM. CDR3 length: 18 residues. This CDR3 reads CASSLVGTGYSSNYGYTF. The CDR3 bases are TGTGCCAGCAGTTTAGTCGGGACAGGGTATTCGAGTAACTATGGCTACACCTTC.

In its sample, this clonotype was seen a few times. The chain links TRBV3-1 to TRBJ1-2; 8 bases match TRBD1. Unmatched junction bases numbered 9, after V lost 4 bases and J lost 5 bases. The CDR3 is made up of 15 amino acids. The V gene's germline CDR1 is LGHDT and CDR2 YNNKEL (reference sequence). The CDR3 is CASSRPGQGPYGYTF. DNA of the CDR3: TGTGCCAGCAGCCGCCCTGGACAGGGTCCTTATGGCTACACCTTC. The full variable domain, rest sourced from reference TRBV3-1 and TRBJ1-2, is DTAVSQTPKYLVTQMGNDKSIKCEQNLGHDTMYWYKQDSKKFLKIMFSYNNKELIINETVPNRFSPKSPDKAHLNLHINSLELGDSAVYFCASSRPGQGPYGYTFGSGTRLTVV.

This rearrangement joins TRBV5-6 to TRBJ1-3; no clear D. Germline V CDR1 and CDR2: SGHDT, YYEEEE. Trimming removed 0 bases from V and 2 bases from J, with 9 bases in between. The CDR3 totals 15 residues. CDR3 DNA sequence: TGTGCCAGCAGCTTGGACGACGGAGCTGGAAACACCATATATTTT. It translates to CASSLDDGAGNTIYF.

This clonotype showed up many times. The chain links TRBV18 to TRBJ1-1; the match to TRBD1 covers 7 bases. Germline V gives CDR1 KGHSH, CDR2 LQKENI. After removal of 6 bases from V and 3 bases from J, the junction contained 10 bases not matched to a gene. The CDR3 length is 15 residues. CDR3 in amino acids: CASSEQGLKDTEAFF. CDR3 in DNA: TGTGCCAGCTCTGAACAGGGGCTTAAGGACACTGAAGCTTTCTTT.

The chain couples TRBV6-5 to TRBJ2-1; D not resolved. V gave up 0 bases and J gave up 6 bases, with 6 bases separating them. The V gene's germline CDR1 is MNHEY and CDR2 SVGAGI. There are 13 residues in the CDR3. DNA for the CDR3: TGTGCCAGCAGTTACTCAGGGTTCAATGAGCAGTTCTTC. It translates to CASSYSGFNEQFF.

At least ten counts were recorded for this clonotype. In DNA, the CDR3 is TGTGCCAGCAGTCCCTCGGGGGGCGAGCAGTACTTC. It is translated as CASSPSGGEQYF. The V gene is TRBV27, the J gene TRBJ2-7; TRBD2 aligns across 7 bases. V was pared by 5 bases and J by 6 bases, with 4 bases of the junction left unmatched. From germline, CDR1 is MNHEY and CDR2 SMNVEV (reference sequence). The CDR3 is 12 amino acids.

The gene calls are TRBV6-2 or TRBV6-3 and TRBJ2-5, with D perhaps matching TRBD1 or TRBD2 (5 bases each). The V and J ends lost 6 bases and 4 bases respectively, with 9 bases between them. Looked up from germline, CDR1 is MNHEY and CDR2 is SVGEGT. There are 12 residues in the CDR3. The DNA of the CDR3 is TGTGCCAGCAGGCCGGGGACAGAGACCCAGTACTTC. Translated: CASRPGTETQYF.

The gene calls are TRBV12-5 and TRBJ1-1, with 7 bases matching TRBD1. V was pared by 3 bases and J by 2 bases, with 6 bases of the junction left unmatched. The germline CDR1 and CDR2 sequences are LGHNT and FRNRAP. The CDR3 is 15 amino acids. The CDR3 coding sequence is TGTGCTAGTGGTTTATACCGACAGGGCAACACTGAAGCTTTCTTT. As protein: CASGLYRQGNTEAFF.

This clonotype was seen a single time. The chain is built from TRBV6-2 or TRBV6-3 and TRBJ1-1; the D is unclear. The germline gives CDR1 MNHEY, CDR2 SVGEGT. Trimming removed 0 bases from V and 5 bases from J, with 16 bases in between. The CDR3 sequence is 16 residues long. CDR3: CASSYSFSGSWTEAFF. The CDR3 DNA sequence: TGTGCCAGCAGTTACTCGTTTTCGGGATCGTGGACTGAAGCTTTCTTT.

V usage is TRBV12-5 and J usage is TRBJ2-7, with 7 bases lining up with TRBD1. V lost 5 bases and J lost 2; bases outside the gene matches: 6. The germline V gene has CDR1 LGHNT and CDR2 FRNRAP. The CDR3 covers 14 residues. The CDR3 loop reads CASGDGQAAYEQYF. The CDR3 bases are TGTGCTAGTGGTGATGGACAGGCAGCCTACGAGCAGTACTTC.

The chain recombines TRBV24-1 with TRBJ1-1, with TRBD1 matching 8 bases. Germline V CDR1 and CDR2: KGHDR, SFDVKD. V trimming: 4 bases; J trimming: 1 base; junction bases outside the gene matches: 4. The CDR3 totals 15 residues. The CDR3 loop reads CATSELTGGNTEAFF. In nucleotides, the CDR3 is TGTGCCACCAGTGAATTAACAGGGGGGAACACTGAAGCTTTCTTT.